This TCR beta chain stems from a study of identical twins' blood T cells. Study-wide findings and caveats: V gene usage reportedly matched far better within twin pairs than unrelated donors.

CDR3 length: 18 residues. V lost 2 bases to trimming and J lost 4 bases; unmatched junction nucleotides: 14. Germline V CDR1 and CDR2: SGHNT, YENEEA. Six healthy women, forming three identical twin pairs, donated samples. About this clonotype itself: Its antigen is as yet unknown.

One entry per CDR3 protein results from TCRdb running MiXCR on the 5' RACE reads. The sample consists of 300,000 to 400,000 distinct CDR3 sequences, 25% to 35% of them appearing once. This chain joins TRBV11-3 and TRBJ2-3; 8 bases are shared with TRBD1. Sequenced sample: PBMCs. The TCR sequence derives from a woman between 18 and 49 years old in good health. In DNA form, the CDR3 reads TGTGCCAGCAGCTTATTGTTTGCAGGGGGCAATATCGCAGATACGCAGTATTTT. Protein sequence: CASSLLFAGGNIADTQYF. The full variable domain, its missing parts supplied by reference TRBV11-3 and TRBJ2-3, is EAGVVQSPRYKIIEKKQPVAFWCNPISGHNTLYWYLQNLGQGPELLIRYENEEAVDDSQLPKDRFSAERLKGVDSTLKIQPAELGDSAVYLCASSLLFAGGNIADTQYFGPGTRLTVL.